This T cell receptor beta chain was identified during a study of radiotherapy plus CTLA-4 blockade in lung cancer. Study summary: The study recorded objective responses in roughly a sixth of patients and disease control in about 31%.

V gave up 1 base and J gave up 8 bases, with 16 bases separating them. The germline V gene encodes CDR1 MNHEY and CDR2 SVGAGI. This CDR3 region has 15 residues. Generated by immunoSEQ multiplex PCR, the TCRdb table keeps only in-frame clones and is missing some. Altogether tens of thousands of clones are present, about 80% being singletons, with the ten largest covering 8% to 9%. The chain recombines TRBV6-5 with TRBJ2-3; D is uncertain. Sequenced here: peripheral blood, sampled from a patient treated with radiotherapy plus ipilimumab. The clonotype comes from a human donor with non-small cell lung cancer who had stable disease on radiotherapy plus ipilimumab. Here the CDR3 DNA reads TGTGCCAGCAGTTACTTCGCAGAGAGTCGTGGTACGCAGTATTTT. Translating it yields CASSYFAESRGTQYF.